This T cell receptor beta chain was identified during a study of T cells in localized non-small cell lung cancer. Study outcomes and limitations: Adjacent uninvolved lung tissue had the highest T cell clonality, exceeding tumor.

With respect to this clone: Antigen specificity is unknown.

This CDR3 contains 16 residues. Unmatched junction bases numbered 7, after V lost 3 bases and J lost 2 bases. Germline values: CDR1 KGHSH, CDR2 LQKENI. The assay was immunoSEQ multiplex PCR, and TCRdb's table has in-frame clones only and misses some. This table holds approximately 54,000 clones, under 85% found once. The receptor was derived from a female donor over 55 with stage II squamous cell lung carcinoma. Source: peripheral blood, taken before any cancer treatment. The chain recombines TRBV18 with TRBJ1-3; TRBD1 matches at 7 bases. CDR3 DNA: TGTGCCAGCTCACCGATGGGACAGCGGGCTGGAAACACCATATATTTT. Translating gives CASSPMGQRAGNTIYF.